Following are 27 T cell receptor beta chains from one sample sequenced in a study of cytomegalovirus exposure and HLA in healthy donors. PCR used 60 Vbeta primers and 13 Jbeta primers. Sequencing was performed with immunoSEQ multiplex PCR; in TCRdb, only in-frame clones are kept and a portion is missing. The sample has 45,000 to 60,000 clones, about 78% seen once. Sequenced material: PBMCs. The receptors were gathered from a young man in good health and CMV-seropositive.

The V and J genes are TRBV14 and TRBJ1-5; D call uncertain. CDR1 is SGHDN and CDR2 is FVKESK in the germline V gene. This CDR3 has 13 amino acids. The V end lost 1 base, the J end lost 8 bases, and 9 bases lay between the germline ends. The CDR3 loop is CASSQGPQEPQHF. CDR3 DNA: TGTGCCAGCAGCCAAGGGCCCCAGGAGCCCCAGCATTTT.

V usage is TRBV6-1 and J usage is TRBJ1-2; D might be TRBD1 (6 bases). The CDR3 has 17 amino acids. The germline V and J ends were trimmed by 0 bases and 0 bases, with 14 bases remaining between them. Looked up from germline, CDR1 is MNHNS and CDR2 is SASEGT. The CDR3 reads CASSEAYYRAANYGYTF. Here the CDR3 DNA reads TGTGCCAGCAGTGAAGCCTACTACAGGGCAGCTAACTATGGCTACACCTTC.

This chain links TRBV5-1 with TRBJ2-5, with TRBD2 matching 15 bases. Germline V gives CDR1 SGHRS, CDR2 YFSETQ. This CDR3 contains 17 residues. V lost 4 bases to trimming and J lost 4 bases; unmatched junction nucleotides: 8. CDR3 sequence (DNA): TGCGCCAGCAGCCCGGAGGGACTAGCGGGGGGCTCAGAGACCCAGTACTTC. Encoded protein: CASSPEGLAGGSETQYF.

This clone has a handful of counts. The gene calls are TRBV5-6 and TRBJ2-7; the match to TRBD2 covers 9 bases. CDR1 is SGHDT, CDR2 YYEEEE, per germline. The length of the CDR3 is 16 residues. Germline trimming cut 2 bases from V and 2 bases from J; bases unmatched to any gene: 8. This CDR3 reads CASSLFERGAPYEQYF. DNA of the CDR3: TGTGCCAGCAGCTTATTTGAGCGGGGGGCTCCCTACGAGCAGTACTTC.

The J gene is TRBJ1-4, the V gene TRBV7-9; D unclear. Looked up from germline, CDR1 is SEHNR and CDR2 is FQNEAQ (reference sequence). Between the trimmed V and J ends, which lost 1 base and 8 bases, there was a span of 14 bases. The CDR3 contains 15 residues. The CDR3 DNA follows: TGTGCCAGCAGCTTAGATCAGGAAGAGGGAGAAAAACTGTTTTTT. It yields the protein CASSLDQEEGEKLFF.

The chain carries TRBV2 and TRBJ2-7, with D perhaps TRBD2 (6 bases). The ends were cut back, 10 bases at V and 5 bases at J, with 24 bases in the middle. Germline V gene data show CDR1 as SNHLY and CDR2 as FYNNEI. This CDR3 spans 15 amino acids. The CDR3 loop reads CATSGFGGTHHEQYF. The DNA of the CDR3 is TGTGCCACAAGCGGGTTCGGGGGAACTCACCACGAGCAGTACTTC.

The chain uses TRBV2 and TRBJ2-3; D is ambiguous. V was clipped by 2 bases and J by 5 bases, with 8 bases between them. Germline V gene lookup returns CDR1 SNHLY and CDR2 FYNNEI. The CDR3 loop spans 13 amino acids. The CDR3: CASSESNIDTQYF. The DNA for the CDR3 is TGTGCCAGCAGTGAATCCAACATAGATACGCAGTATTTT.

For the CDR3, the DNA is TGTGCCAGCAGCTTTACTAGCGCCCGCACAGATACGCAGTATTTT. The encoded protein is CASSFTSARTDTQYF. The gene calls are TRBV5-4 and TRBJ2-3; TRBD2 agrees at 7 bases. Germline assignment: CDR1 SGHNT and CDR2 YYREEE (reference sequence). This CDR3 is 15 amino acids long. J gave up 1 base and V 2 bases, and 4 bases lay outside the gene matches.

This clone was recorded a few times. This chain connects TRBV6-5 to TRBJ2-7; D uncertain. V was shortened by 4 bases and J by 7 bases, with 17 bases between the two germline ends. The germline V gene has CDR1 MNHEY and CDR2 SVGAGI. CDR3 size: 14 residues. The CDR3 here is CASSLWASSREQYF. CDR3 in DNA: TGTGCCAGCAGTTTGTGGGCAAGTTCAAGGGAGCAGTACTTC.

V is TRBV5-1 and J is TRBJ2-7; unclear D gene. The CDR3 is made up of 12 amino acids. V lost 0 bases, J lost 5 bases, and 6 bases lay in between. Germline V gives CDR1 SGHRS, CDR2 YFSETQ. The CDR3 DNA reads as TGCGCCAGCAGCTTGGGACGGGACGAGCAGTACTTC. Protein product: CASSLGRDEQYF.

This clone was detected only a few times. The chain combines TRBV5-8 with TRBJ1-5; 7 nucleotides align to TRBD1. Germline V gene lookup returns CDR1 SGHTS and CDR2 YDEGEE. This CDR3 spans 14 amino acids. The J segment lost 4 bases and the V segment lost 3 bases, leaving 4 bases of the junction unmatched. The CDR3 reads CASSWTGTNQPQHF. For the CDR3, the DNA is TGTGCCAGCAGCTGGACAGGAACTAATCAGCCCCAGCATTTT.

V is TRBV6-4 and J is TRBJ2-2; 12 bases match TRBD2. The CDR3 spans 17 residues. Germline values: CDR1 MRHNA, CDR2 SNTAGT. V trimming: 6 bases; J trimming: 4 bases; junction bases outside the gene matches: 9. CDR3 DNA: TGTGCCAGCAGACGACTAGCGGGGGCCCAAAGCACCGGGGAGCTGTTTTTT. Translation: CASRRLAGAQSTGELFF.

The rearrangement joins TRBV19 to TRBJ1-5; 9 positions agree with TRBD1. V lost 4 bases and J lost 1; bases outside the gene matches: 8. CDR3 length: 17 residues. Looked up from germline, CDR1 is LNHDA and CDR2 is SQIVND (reference sequence). The CDR3 DNA follows: TGTGCCAGTAGTAGCCGGACAGGGGCCATCAGCAATCAGCCCCAGCATTTT. This translates into CASSSRTGAISNQPQHF.

In its sample, this clone was seen once. Here the CDR3 DNA reads TGTGCCAGCAGCCCCGACGGACTCTCACTTGCTAACTATGGCTACACCTTC. This translates into CASSPDGLSLANYGYTF. The rearrangement joins TRBV9 to TRBJ1-2; D is ambiguous. The CDR3 loop spans 17 amino acids. Germline V lookup: CDR1 SGDLS, CDR2 YYNGEE. Deletions cut 4 bases from V and 0 bases from J, with 19 bases between.

V usage is TRBV7-9 and J usage is TRBJ1-4; D remains unclear. The germline CDR1 and CDR2 sequences are SEHNR and FQNEAQ (reference sequence). The germline V and J ends were trimmed by 1 base and 8 bases, with 14 bases remaining between them. This CDR3 has 15 residues. CDR3: CASSLGAGNLEKLFF. The CDR3, as DNA: TGTGCCAGCAGCTTAGGCGCAGGCAATTTGGAAAAACTGTTTTTT.

This chain uses TRBV5-1 with TRBJ1-3; 7 bases map to TRBD1. The CDR3 loop spans 15 amino acids. V lost 4 bases to trimming and J lost 1 base; unmatched junction nucleotides: 5. The germline V gene encodes CDR1 SGHRS and CDR2 YFSETQ. The CDR3 sequence is CASSPGTVSGNTIYF. In DNA, the CDR3 is TGCGCCAGCAGCCCAGGGACAGTATCTGGAAACACCATATATTTT.

This chain uses TRBV19 with TRBJ1-5, with D tentatively TRBD1 (5 bases). The CDR3 loop spans 15 amino acids. Germline CDR1 LNHDA, CDR2 SQIVND (reference sequence). The V and J ends lost 2 bases and 6 bases respectively, with 14 bases between them. As DNA, the CDR3 is TGTGCCAGTAGTATAATAGGGGCATCGCCTCAGCCCCAGCATTTT. This sequence encodes CASSIIGASPQPQHF.

The chain is built from TRBV5-1 and TRBJ2-6, with 7 bases matching TRBD1. Germline V CDR1 and CDR2: SGHRS, YFSETQ. The J segment lost 2 bases and the V segment lost 6 bases, leaving 14 bases of the junction unmatched. This CDR3 contains 18 residues. DNA for the CDR3: TGCGCCAGCACCCTTCCTGGACAGGCAGTCCCTGGGGCCAACGTCCTGACTTTC. Translated: CASTLPGQAVPGANVLTF.

This clone was recorded once. This chain connects TRBV28 to TRBJ2-7; D is uncertain. V lost 3 bases and J 2 bases, leaving 14 bases between the germline ends. CDR1 is MDHEN and CDR2 is SYDVKM in the germline V gene. The CDR3 contains 15 residues. CDR3 DNA: TGTGCCAGCAGTTTCATATCCAGAATCACCTACGAGCAGTACTTC. It codes for CASSFISRITYEQYF.

The chain joins TRBV5-5 to TRBJ1-5, with D perhaps TRBD1 (5 bases). V was shortened by 0 bases and J by 2 bases, with 6 bases between the two germline ends. CDR3 size: 14 residues. CDR1 is SGHKS, CDR2 YYEKEE, per germline (reference sequence). The CDR3 DNA follows: TGTGCCAGCAGCTTGGGGGGGGGCAATCAGCCCCAGCATTTT. Its translation is CASSLGGGNQPQHF.

In this sample, this clone turned up once. The chain couples TRBV7-5 to TRBJ1-4; the tabulated D call, TRBD1, remains unverified against the DNA. TRBV7-5 represents a pseudogene. The CDR3 covers 18 residues. CDR3 protein: CVRSLPGTGGMANEKLFF. For the CDR3, the DNA is TGTGTCAGAAGCTTACCCGGGACAGGGGGCATGGCTAATGAAAAACTGTTTTTT.

CDR3 coding DNA: TGTGCCAGCAGCATCACAGGGATCACAGATACGCAGTATTTT. Encoded protein: CASSITGITDTQYF. V is TRBV11-2 and J is TRBJ2-3, with TRBD1 as a possible D gene (6 bases). The CDR3 runs to 14 residues. V gave up 5 bases and J gave up 2 bases, with 11 bases separating them. Germline loops: CDR1 SGHAT, CDR2 FQNNGV.

The chain joins TRBV29-1 to TRBJ1-2, with 10 bases lining up with TRBD1. J gave up 7 bases and V 7 bases, and 9 bases lay outside the gene matches. CDR1 is SQVTM, CDR2 ANQGSEA, per germline. The CDR3 is 13 amino acids. The CDR3 bases are TGCAGCGCTACCGAGGGGACAGGGGTTGGCTACACCTTC. Amino acid sequence: CSATEGTGVGYTF.

On this clone: One junction end disagrees with the germline gene, perhaps due to a read error. The genes are TRBV5-6 and TRBJ2-2; TRBD2 matches 8 bases. CDR1 is SGHDT and CDR2 is YYEEEE in the germline V gene. The CDR3 extends over 17 amino acids. The CDR3 nucleotides read TGTGCCAGCAGCTTGAGGGTTAGCGGGGTAAACACCGGGAAGCTGTTTTTT. Its translation: CASSLRVSGVNTGKLFF.

This clone was recorded a few times. This rearrangement joins TRBV7-6 to TRBJ1-6; no clear D gene. Trimming took 2 bases from V and 13 from J, leaving 12 bases between them. This CDR3 is built from 13 residues. Germline CDR1 is SGHVS and CDR2 is FNYEAQ. Here the CDR3 DNA reads TGTGCCAGCAGCTTATCCGAACTCTCCCCCCTCCACTTT. This encodes CASSLSELSPLHF.

The CDR3 sequence is CAISGTGEDYEQYF. The CDR3 DNA reads TGTGCCATCAGTGGCACAGGGGAGGACTACGAGCAGTACTTC. The chain carries TRBV10-3 and TRBJ2-5; TRBD1 is a possible D gene (7 bases). The J call is doubtful: the DNA matches TRBJ2-7 better. Germline V lookup: CDR1 ENHRY, CDR2 SYGVKD. The CDR3 totals 14 residues.

On this clone: The same CDR3 is also encoded by other DNA sequences in this sample. The rearrangement links TRBV19 to TRBJ1-3; the D gene is possibly TRBD1 (5 bases). Germline V CDR1 and CDR2: LNHDA, SQIVND (reference sequence). The CDR3 loop spans 14 amino acids. Between the trimmed V and J ends, which lost 3 bases and 0 bases, there was a span of 6 bases. In nucleotides, the CDR3 is TGTGCCAGTAGTATTAGGGGCTCTGGAAACACCATATATTTT. It encodes CASSIRGSGNTIYF.